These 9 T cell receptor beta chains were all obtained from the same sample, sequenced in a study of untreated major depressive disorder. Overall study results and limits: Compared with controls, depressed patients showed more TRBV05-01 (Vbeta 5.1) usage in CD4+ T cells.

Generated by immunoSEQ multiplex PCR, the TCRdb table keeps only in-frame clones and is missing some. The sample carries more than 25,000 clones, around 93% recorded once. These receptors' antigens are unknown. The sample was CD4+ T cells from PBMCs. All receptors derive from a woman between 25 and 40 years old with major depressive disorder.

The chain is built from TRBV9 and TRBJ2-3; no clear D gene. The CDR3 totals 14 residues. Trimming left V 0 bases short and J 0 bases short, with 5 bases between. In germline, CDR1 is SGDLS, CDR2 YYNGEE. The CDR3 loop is CASSVGGSTDTQYF. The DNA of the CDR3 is TGTGCCAGCAGCGTAGGAGGAAGCACAGATACGCAGTATTTT. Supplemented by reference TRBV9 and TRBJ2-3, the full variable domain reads DSGVTQTPKHLITATGQRVTLRCSPRSGDLSVYWYQQSLDQGLQFLIQYYNGEERAKGNILERFSAQQFPDLHSELNLSSLELGDSALYFCASSVGGSTDTQYFGPGTRLTVL.

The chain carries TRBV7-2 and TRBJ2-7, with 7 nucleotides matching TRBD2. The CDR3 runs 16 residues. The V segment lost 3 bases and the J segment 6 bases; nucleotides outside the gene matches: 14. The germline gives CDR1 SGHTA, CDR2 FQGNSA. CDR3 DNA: TGTGCCAGCAGCTTCCCCAAAGCCGGGACTACTGGCGAGCAGTACTTC. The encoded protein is CASSFPKAGTTGEQYF.

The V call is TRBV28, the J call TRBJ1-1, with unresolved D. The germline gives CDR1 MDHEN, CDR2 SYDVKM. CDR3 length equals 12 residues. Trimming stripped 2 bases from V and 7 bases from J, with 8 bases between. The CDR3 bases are TGTGCCAGCAGTTTACCACGTTTTGAAGCTTTCTTT. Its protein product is CASSLPRFEAFF. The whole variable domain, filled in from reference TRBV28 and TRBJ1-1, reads DVKVTQSSRYLVKRTGEKVFLECVQDMDHENMFWYRQDPGLGLRLIYFSYDVKMKEKGDIPEGYSVSREKKERFSLILESASTNQTSMYLCASSLPRFEAFFGQGTRLTVV.

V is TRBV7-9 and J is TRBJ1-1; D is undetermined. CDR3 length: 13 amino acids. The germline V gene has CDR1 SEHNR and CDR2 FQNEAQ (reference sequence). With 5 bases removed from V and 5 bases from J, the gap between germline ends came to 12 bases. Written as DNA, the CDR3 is TGTGCCAGCAGCCTCCCCCCCATTACTGAAGCTTTCTTT. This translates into CASSLPPITEAFF.

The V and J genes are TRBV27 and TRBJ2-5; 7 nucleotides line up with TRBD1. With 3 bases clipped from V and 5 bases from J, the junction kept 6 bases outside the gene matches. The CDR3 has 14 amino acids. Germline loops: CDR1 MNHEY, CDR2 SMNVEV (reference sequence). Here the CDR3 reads CASSLRGPLETQYF. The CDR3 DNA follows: TGTGCCAGCAGTTTGAGGGGGCCCCTGGAGACCCAGTACTTC.

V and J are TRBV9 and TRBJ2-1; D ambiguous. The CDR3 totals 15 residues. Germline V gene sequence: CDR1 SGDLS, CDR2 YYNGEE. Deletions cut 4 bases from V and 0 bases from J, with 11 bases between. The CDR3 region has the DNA TGTGCCAGCAGCAAACAGCCGGGCTCCTACAATGAGCAGTTCTTC. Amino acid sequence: CASSKQPGSYNEQFF.

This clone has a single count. The CDR3 DNA reads TGTGCCAGCAGCGTAGTGATCGGACAGGGGGGCTACACCTTC. Its protein is CASSVVIGQGGYTF. The gene calls are TRBV9 and TRBJ1-2; 9 positions match TRBD1. This CDR3 has 14 residues. CDR1 is SGDLS and CDR2 is YYNGEE in the germline V gene. V shed 0 bases, J shed 8 bases, and the junction held 5 bases outside the gene matches.

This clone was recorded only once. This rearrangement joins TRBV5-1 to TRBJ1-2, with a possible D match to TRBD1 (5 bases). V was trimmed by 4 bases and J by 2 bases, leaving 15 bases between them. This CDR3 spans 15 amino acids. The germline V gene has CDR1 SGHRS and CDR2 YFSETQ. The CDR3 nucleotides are TGCGCCAGCAGCCCCCTGGGCGGGGGGAACTATGGCTACACCTTC. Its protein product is CASSPLGGGNYGYTF.

The DNA of the CDR3 is TGTGCCAGCAGCCCGAGGGGGCGGGAGGTATCCTACGAGCAGTACTTC. As protein: CASSPRGREVSYEQYF. The chain has TRBV7-6 and TRBJ2-7; a weak D match, TRBD2 (8 bases). Per germline, CDR1 SGHVS and CDR2 FNYEAQ. Trimming took off 5 bases at V and 1 base at J, with 18 bases between the two ends. The CDR3 sequence is 16 residues long.